This record looks at one T cell receptor (beta chain) sequence and its context. This clonotype was counted between two and nine times. Its antigen remains undetermined. Per-nucleotide qualities are absent, and no much larger clonotype sits a single base away. The data belong to a study of T cells after yellow fever vaccination (dated by TCRdb to the late 2010s). Background for the entire study: The SMART-Seq v4 Ultra Low Input RNA kit was used to prepare libraries from fractions with low cell numbers. Blood was collected at multiple timepoints before and after primary and secondary immunization, and bulk PBMC replicates and cell subsets were isolated. To track T-cell clones before and after primary and booster YFV17D yellow fever vaccination, bulk TCR alpha and beta repertoires were sequenced longitudinally. Two healthy male donors, one aged 18 to 30 and one aged 30 to 40 years, were included in the cohort. What the research found in general, with its limitations: Because the study included only two donors, the extent to which the findings can be generalized is limited. Computational filtering was needed because FACS-sorted repertoires could contain abundant contaminating clonotypes from the bulk population. Compared with the primary T-cell response, the secondary T-cell response was faster but weaker, reaching its peak on day 5 rather than on day 15. A small fraction of clonotypes appeared in both the CD4 and CD8 compartments, likely as a result of convergent recombination. After the booster, most clones that had expanded after primary vaccination were detected again (nearly 97% of CD4 and roughly nine tenths of CD8), suggesting broad maintenance of memory.

Explained via the paper, the treatment or condition label denotes: live attenuated yellow fever vaccine strain. At every blood-draw timepoint, two biological replicates of bulk PBMCs were collected. A standard Ficoll-Paque protocol was used to isolate PBMCs from peripheral blood. TriZol was used to extract RNA from bulk PBMCs, CD4 and CD8 fractions, and dextramer-positive and dextramer-negative fractions. Synthesis of TCR cDNA relied on 5'RACE template switching, a step that introduced a universal primer site along with unique molecular identifiers. Priming for cDNA synthesis came from both the TCR alpha and TCR beta constant segments. Library amplification involved two PCR steps, and the second step added sample barcodes and sequencing adapters. Libraries were sequenced on Illumina HiSeq 2500 (2x100 bp) or NovaSeq (2x150 bp). The source study handled its data this way. MIGEC handled demultiplexing of reads and collapsing into UMI consensus sequences, while MiXCR performed V(D)J alignment. Vaccine-responding clonotypes were defined with edgeR using replicate PBMC samples, requiring FDR below 0.01 and a log2 fold change above 5 up to day 15. Each bulk clonotype was labeled CD4 or CD8 based on which sequenced repertoire, CD4 or CD8, contained the clonotype at higher abundance. The public reads were run again by TCRdb, first through fastp at Q25 and then through MiXCR, and only productive beta chains were kept. When rows share a CDR3 protein, they turn into one entry using the most common DNA and genes. V and J calls and clone size were set by TCRdb, not the authors. The table for this sample lists approximately 550,000 distinct CDR3 sequences; roughly a fifth of them were counted only once. The top ten clones comprise 13% to 15% of the sample.

The source was PBMCs, collected 15 days after the yellow fever booster vaccination. This receptor was identified in a man between 25 and 39 years old who received the YFV17D yellow fever vaccine.

This receptor has the CDR3 CASRYSGGTYEQYF. Read as DNA, the sequence is TGTGCCAGCAGGTATAGCGGGGGAACATACGAGCAGTACTTC. Recombination linked TRBV5-6 to TRBJ2-7; 9 bases in the junction line up with TRBD2. The CDR3 holds 14 amino acids from the cysteine to the phenylalanine. Only CDR3 DNA remains: 42 bases, in frame from the first base. CDR1 and CDR2, looked up from the germline V gene, are SGHDT and YYEEEE. For this chain, trimming is 5 bases at the V end and 4 bases at the J end, and the number of junction bases without a gene match is 7. Full variable domain (CDR3 extended with the reference TRBV5-6 and TRBJ2-7 proteins): DAGVTQSPTHLIKTRGQQVTLRCSPKSGHDTVSWYQQALGQGPQFIFQYYEEEERQRGNFPDRFSGHQFPNYSSELNVNALLLGDSALYLCASRYSGGTYEQYFGPGTRLTVT.